One sample yielded the 22 T cell receptor beta chains listed below, sequenced in a study of blood T cells in healthy people across ages. Together with a sample-barcoded 5' primer, a J-beta primer mix was included in a second PCR lasting about 7 to 12 cycles. From the 5' RACE reads, TCRdb called clonotypes with MiXCR, one entry per CDR3 protein. The sample records about 1,800,000 distinct CDR3 sequences, 28% being singletons. Specimen: blood. These receptors originate from a woman in her thirties in good health.

Points on this clonotype: No DNA is shown, since the ends of the CDR3 on it are uncertain; the CDR3 is the one TCRdb lists. J is TRBJ1-2 and V is TRBV5-1; the D segment call TRBD1 is taken from the table without a DNA check. CDR1 and CDR2 from the germline V gene are SGHRS and YFSETQ. The CDR3 adds up to 12 amino acids, both ends counted. CDR3 residues: CASRQDLYGCTF.

V usage is TRBV5-1 and J usage is TRBJ2-3, with D uncertain. The V end was cut by 0 bases, the J end by 2 bases, with 7 bases between. This CDR3 comprises 14 residues. CDR1 is SGHRS, CDR2 YFSETQ, per germline. This CDR3 reads CASSLVIATDTQYF. CDR3 bases: TGCGCCAGCAGCTTGGTGATAGCCACAGATACGCAGTATTTT.

J is TRBJ1-1 and V is TRBV6-6; D call uncertain. This CDR3 has 14 residues. CDR1 and CDR2 from the germline V gene are MNHNY and SVGAGI (reference sequence). Between the trimmed V and J ends, which lost 8 bases and 1 base, there was a span of 14 bases. CDR3 nucleotide sequence: TGTGCCAGCGTCCCACTCCACAGGAACACTGAAGCTTTCTTT. Its translation is CASVPLHRNTEAFF.

V and J are TRBV5-1 and TRBJ2-7; D is undetermined. This CDR3 region has 16 residues. The V end was cut by 0 bases, the J end by 1 base, with 14 bases between. CDR1 SGHRS and CDR2 YFSETQ come from the germline V gene. The CDR3 region has the DNA TGCGCCAGCAGCTTGGCCGGCGATCCGCAATCCTACGAGCAGTACTTC. Its protein is CASSLAGDPQSYEQYF.

This clonotype was seen only a few times. V and J are TRBV20-1 and TRBJ2-1; no definite D call. CDR3 length equals 12 residues. Per the germline V gene, CDR1 is DFQATT and CDR2 is SNEGSKA (reference sequence). V shed 3 bases and J shed 6 bases, with 9 bases lying between them. This chain's CDR3 is CSASGPVNEQFF. CDR3 sequence (DNA): TGCAGTGCTAGTGGGCCAGTCAATGAGCAGTTCTTC.

The chain uses TRBV12-3 or TRBV12-4 and TRBJ2-2, with no clear D. CDR3 length equals 12 residues. With 6 bases removed from V and 8 bases from J, the gap between germline ends came to 10 bases. This CDR3 reads CASSDVGGELFF. The DNA of the CDR3 is TGTGCCAGCAGCGATGTGGGGGGGGAGCTGTTTTTT.

This clonotype came up a few times. The DNA of the CDR3 is TGCGCCAGCAGCCGAGGCGACTTTCCAGAGACCCAGTACTTC. This codes for CASSRGDFPETQYF. The rearrangement joins TRBV5-1 to TRBJ2-5, with D unresolved. The CDR3 spans 14 residues. Germline V lookup: CDR1 SGHRS, CDR2 YFSETQ. V was pared by 4 bases and J by 4 bases, with 14 bases between. The variable domain in full, completed from reference TRBV5-1 and TRBJ2-5, reads KAGVTQTPRYLIKTRGQQVTLSCSPISGHRSVSWYQQTPGQGLQFLFEYFSETQRNKGNFPGRFSGRQFSNSRSEMNVSTLELGDSALYLCASSRGDFPETQYFGPGTRLLVL.

The sample holds many counts of this clonotype. V and J are TRBV28 and TRBJ2-5; TRBD2 is a possible D gene (6 bases). Trimming removed 4 bases from V and 2 bases from J, with 11 bases in between. Germline V CDR1 and CDR2: MDHEN, SYDVKM. The CDR3 contains 14 residues. The DNA of the CDR3 is TGTGCCAGCAGTTCGGGGGAATCGCAAGAGACCCAGTACTTC. This codes for CASSSGESQETQYF.

This clonotype was detected ten times or more. The genes are TRBV6-1 and TRBJ1-5; D call uncertain. This CDR3 comprises 13 residues. CDR1 is MNHNS, CDR2 SASEGT, per germline. With 2 bases removed from V and 5 bases from J, the gap between germline ends came to 7 bases. DNA for the CDR3: TGTGCCAGCAGTGAACGCGCCGATCAGCCCCAGCATTTT. Translation: CASSERADQPQHF.

Comments on this clonotype: A much more abundant neighbour one base away suggests this may be a read error. V gene TRBV5-1 combines with J gene TRBJ2-7; 7 bases align to TRBD1. The CDR3 consists of 14 residues. CDR1 is SGHRS, CDR2 YFSETQ, per germline. The CDR3 DNA sequence: TGCGCCAACAGCTTGGGGACAGCTACCACCGAGCAGTACTTC. This translates into CANSLGTATTEQYF.

The chain uses TRBV7-9 and TRBJ2-3, with 12 bases aligning to TRBD2. The CDR3 has 14 amino acids. The V and J ends lost 11 bases and 6 bases, in that order; junction bases with no gene match: 9. Germline-derived CDR1 and CDR2 are SEHNR and FQNEAQ (reference sequence). CDR3 in amino acids: CAGGGLAGYDTQYF. CDR3 coding DNA: TGTGCCGGAGGGGGACTAGCGGGTTACGATACGCAGTATTTT.

This chain connects TRBV27 to TRBJ1-5, with TRBD1 matching 9 bases. This CDR3 is built from 17 residues. J was trimmed by 7 bases and V by 2 bases; bases with no gene match: 12. CDR1 is MNHEY and CDR2 is SMNVEV in the germline V gene (reference sequence). The DNA of the CDR3 is TGTGCCAGCAGTTTAGGACAGGGGCCCGCCTTAGGCCAGCCCCAGCATTTT. Residues: CASSLGQGPALGQPQHF.

The table lists this clonotype with many counts. This chain joins TRBV12-3 or TRBV12-4 and TRBJ1-2; no definite D call. V lost 0 bases to trimming and J lost 8 bases, with 7 bases between them. This CDR3 contains 12 residues. The CDR3 spells CASSLALGGYTF. CDR3 sequence (DNA): TGTGCCAGCAGTTTAGCCTTGGGGGGCTACACCTTC.

Comments on this clonotype: At one of its ends the junction is not consistent with the germline gene, which may arise from a read error. The chain links TRBV4-3 to TRBJ2-3; no definite D call. CDR1 LGHNA and CDR2 YSLEER come from the germline V gene. The CDR3 contains 15 residues. Here the CDR3 reads CVSSQESSVTDTQYF. The CDR3 bases are TGCGTCAGCAGCCAAGAGTCCAGCGTCACAGATACGCAGTATTTT.

V usage is TRBV3-1 and J usage is TRBJ2-2; D possibly corresponds to TRBD1 (6 bases). The CDR3 is 13 residues long. With 4 bases removed from V and 8 bases from J, the gap between germline ends came to 11 bases. Looked up from germline, CDR1 is LGHDT and CDR2 is YNNKEL (reference sequence). The CDR3 is CASSRTVRGELFF. For the CDR3, the DNA is TGTGCCAGCAGCCGGACAGTCCGAGGGGAGCTGTTTTTT.

About this clonotype itself: The conserved phenylalanine or tryptophan normally closing the CDR3 is absent here, so this likely arose from a read error. The chain has TRBV6-2 or TRBV6-3 and TRBJ2-1, with 8 bases fitting TRBD2. Trimming removed 6 bases from V and 8 bases from J; junction bases left unmatched: 3. The CDR3 contains 12 residues. Germline assignment: CDR1 MNHEY and CDR2 SVGEGT. CDR3 sequence: CASRLGGDEQFC. The CDR3 DNA follows: TGTGCCAGCAGACTCGGGGGGGATGAGCAGTTCTGC.

In this sample, this clonotype turned up many times. This chain uses TRBV5-1 with TRBJ2-7; either TRBD1 or TRBD2 may fit D (5 bases each). The length of the CDR3 is 15 residues. V gave up 0 bases and J gave up 3 bases, with 13 bases separating them. Germline loops: CDR1 SGHRS, CDR2 YFSETQ. CDR3 sequence reads: CASSLDDRGGYEQYF. CDR3 DNA sequence: TGCGCCAGCAGCTTGGACGACAGAGGAGGCTACGAGCAGTACTTC.

This clonotype was counted only a few times. A much larger clone sits a single nucleotide away, making a read error possible. This chain joins TRBV5-1 and TRBJ2-1; D could derive from TRBD1 or TRBD2 (5 bases each). Looked up from germline, CDR1 is SGHRS and CDR2 is YFSETQ. The CDR3 extends over 13 amino acids. V lost 4 bases, J lost 6 bases, and 11 bases lay in between. CDR3 nucleotides: TGCGCCAGCAGCAGGGGACCTACCAATGAGCAGTTCTTC. Encoded protein: CASSRGPTNEQFF.

This clonotype was detected only a few times. V gene TRBV27 combines with J gene TRBJ1-6; D remains unclear. This CDR3 region has 16 residues. Trimming took 0 bases from V and 10 from J, leaving 16 bases between them. CDR1 is MNHEY and CDR2 is SMNVEV in the germline V gene (reference sequence). The chain's CDR3 is CASSLSNTGPGSPLHF. The CDR3, as DNA: TGTGCCAGCAGTTTATCGAATACCGGACCCGGATCACCCCTCCACTTT.

This clonotype was seen a few times. V is TRBV4-1 and J is TRBJ2-5, with 9 bases fitting TRBD1. This CDR3 is built from 20 residues. Per the germline V gene, CDR1 is MGHRA and CDR2 is YSYEKL. Trimming removed 0 bases from V and 4 bases from J; junction bases left unmatched: 18. DNA for the CDR3: TGCGCCAGCAGCCAAGAGGGGTATGGGTCCGGACAGGGGAGGGGAGAGACCCAGTACTTC. Protein sequence: CASSQEGYGSGQGRGETQYF.

This rearrangement joins TRBV28 to TRBJ2-7, with TRBD1 matching 9 bases. CDR1 and CDR2 (germline): MDHEN, SYDVKM. The CDR3 loop spans 13 amino acids. CDR3 bases: TGTACCTCGCAAGTACAGGGGGCGTACGAGCAGTACTTC. Its translation: CTSQVQGAYEQYF.

This clonotype has ten or more counts. This sequence joins TRBV29-1 and TRBJ2-5; D is perhaps TRBD1 (6 bases). Deletions cut 2 bases from V and 4 bases from J, with 14 bases between. Germline V gives CDR1 SQVTM, CDR2 ANQGSEA. This CDR3 spans 14 amino acids. The CDR3, as DNA: TGCAGCGTTGAAAACGCAGGGGCGGGAGAGACCCAGTACTTC. It is translated as CSVENAGAGETQYF.